The entry that follows covers one T cell receptor (beta chain) sequence. Through a sample-barcoded 5' primer and a J-beta primer mix, a second PCR was run for roughly 6 to 11 cycles. A single record per CDR3 protein comes from TCRdb applying MiXCR to the 5' RACE reads. The table has roughly 1,700,000 distinct CDR3 sequences, 28% seen once. In germline, CDR1 is MNHEY, CDR2 SVGAGI. CDR3 length: 14 residues. The data were obtained in a study of blood T cells in healthy people across ages. This TCR derives from a woman in her thirties in good health. Sequenced sample: blood. The chain recombines TRBV6-5 with TRBJ2-5, with 9 nucleotides matching TRBD1. The J call is uncertain, as TRBJ2-7 better fits the DNA end. The DNA of the CDR3 is TGTGCCAGCAATTTTCGACAGGGGGGCTACGAGCAGTACTTC. Encoded protein: CASNFRQGGYEQYF.